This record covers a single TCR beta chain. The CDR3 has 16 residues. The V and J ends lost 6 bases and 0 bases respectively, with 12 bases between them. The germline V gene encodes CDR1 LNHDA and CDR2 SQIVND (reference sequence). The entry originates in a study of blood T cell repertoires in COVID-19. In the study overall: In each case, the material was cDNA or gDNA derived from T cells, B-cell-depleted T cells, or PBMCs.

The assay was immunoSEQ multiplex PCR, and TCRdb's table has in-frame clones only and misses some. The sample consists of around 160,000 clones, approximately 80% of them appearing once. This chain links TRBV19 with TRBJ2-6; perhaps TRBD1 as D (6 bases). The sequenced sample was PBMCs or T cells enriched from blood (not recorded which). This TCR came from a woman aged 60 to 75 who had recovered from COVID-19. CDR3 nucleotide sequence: TGTGCCAGTAGCTTCCCAGGGGACTCTGGGGCCAACGTCCTGACTTTC. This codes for CASSFPGDSGANVLTF. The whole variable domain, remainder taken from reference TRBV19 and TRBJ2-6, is DGGITQSPKYLFRKEGQNVTLSCEQNLNHDAMYWYRQDPGQGLRLIYYSQIVNDFQKGDIAEGYSVSREKKESFPLTVTSAQKNPTAFYLCASSFPGDSGANVLTFGAGSRLTVL.